Shown below are 30 T cell receptor beta chains from a single sample sequenced in a study of T cell responses to AZD1222 COVID-19 vaccine. Libraries were prepared by immunoSEQ multiplex PCR; TCRdb keeps only in-frame clonotypes and omits some of them. The sample shows approximately 130,000 clones, roughly 93% of them seen only once. The sequences come from peripheral blood, collected on day 0 of AZD1222 vaccination. Every receptor here comes from an adult in good health.

The gene calls are TRBV4-2 and TRBJ2-1; a weak D match, TRBD2 (6 bases). CDR1 is LGHNA and CDR2 is YNFKEQ in the germline V gene. CDR3 length: 16 residues. Between the trimmed V and J ends, which lost 3 bases and 0 bases, there was a span of 12 bases. CDR3: CASSHLGTFSYNEQFF. The CDR3 nucleotides read TGTGCCAGCAGCCACCTCGGGACTTTCTCCTACAATGAGCAGTTCTTC.

About this clone itself: Other DNA sequences in this specimen translate into the identical CDR3. This chain links TRBV28 with TRBJ2-6; D gene uncertain. This CDR3 spans 14 amino acids. V lost 2 bases to trimming and J lost 0 bases, with 2 bases between them. CDR1 and CDR2 (germline): MDHEN, SYDVKM. CDR3 protein: CASSLSSGANVLTF. CDR3 sequence (DNA): TGTGCCAGCAGTTTAAGCTCTGGGGCCAACGTCCTGACTTTC. Full variable domain (missing parts from reference TRBV28 and TRBJ2-6): DVKVTQSSRYLVKRTGEKVFLECVQDMDHENMFWYRQDPGLGLRLIYFSYDVKMKEKGDIPEGYSVSREKKERFSLILESASTNQTSMYLCASSLSSGANVLTFGAGSRLTVL.

The V call is TRBV3-1 (or the pseudogene TRBV3-2), the J call TRBJ2-3; D perhaps matches TRBD2 (5 bases). Deletions cut 4 bases from V and 3 bases from J, with 14 bases between. Germline V gene data show CDR1 as LGHDT and CDR2 as YNNKEL (reference sequence). This CDR3 contains 15 residues. DNA for the CDR3: TGTGCCAGCAGCCCGTTGGTTAGGAGGACAGATACGCAGTATTTT. Translation gives CASSPLVRRTDTQYF.

The gene calls are TRBV9 and TRBJ2-2, with a tentative D call TRBD1 (6 bases). Germline V gene lookup returns CDR1 SGDLS and CDR2 YYNGEE. V was trimmed by 4 bases and J by 0 bases, leaving 16 bases between them. The CDR3 extends over 17 amino acids. DNA for the CDR3: TGTGCCAGCAGCACAACACGGGACAATTCGAACACCGGGGAGCTGTTTTTT. The encoded protein is CASSTTRDNSNTGELFF.

A single count supports this clone. CDR3 DNA: TGTGCCAGCAGTTACTCTCCCCCTACGGCAAACTATGGCTACACCTTC. Protein product: CASSYSPPTANYGYTF. The chain has TRBV6-6 and TRBJ1-2; D not certain. V lost 0 bases and J lost 2, with 13 bases in between. The CDR3 runs to 16 residues. CDR1 is MNHNY and CDR2 is SVGAGI in the germline V gene (reference sequence).

The rearrangement links TRBV9 to TRBJ1-3; 7 bases are shared with TRBD1. The CDR3 loop spans 18 amino acids. CDR1 SGDLS and CDR2 YYNGEE come from the germline V gene. J lost 3 bases, V lost 2 bases, and 14 bases had no gene match. CDR3 sequence (DNA): TGTGCCAGCAGCGTGTCCAGTCACAGGGGTATCGTTGGAAACACCATATATTTT. Encoded protein: CASSVSSHRGIVGNTIYF. The full variable domain, in which reference TRBV9 and TRBJ1-3 provide the parts outside the CDR3, is DSGVTQTPKHLITATGQRVTLRCSPRSGDLSVYWYQQSLDQGLQFLIQYYNGEERAKGNILERFSAQQFPDLHSELNLSSLELGDSALYFCASSVSSHRGIVGNTIYFGEGSWLTVV.

The chain couples TRBV27 to TRBJ2-2; 7 bases agree with TRBD1. Losses at the gene ends were 5 bases for V and 5 bases for J; bases not matched to a gene: 5. Germline V gene lookup returns CDR1 MNHEY and CDR2 SMNVEV (reference sequence). This CDR3 spans 14 amino acids. CDR3 loop: CASSPDRVTGELFF. In nucleotides, the CDR3 is TGTGCCAGCAGTCCCGACAGGGTTACCGGGGAGCTGTTTTTT.

The chain couples TRBV27 to TRBJ1-5, with a tentative D call TRBD1 (6 bases). Germline values: CDR1 MNHEY, CDR2 SMNVEV (reference sequence). Trimming removed 3 bases from V and 5 bases from J, with 11 bases in between. CDR3 size: 14 residues. CDR3: CASSLNHRDQPQHF. The CDR3 DNA is TGTGCCAGCAGTTTGAACCACAGGGATCAGCCCCAGCATTTT.

This clone occurred once. The V call is TRBV10-3, the J call TRBJ2-6; possibly TRBD1 for D (5 bases). Looked up from germline, CDR1 is ENHRY and CDR2 is SYGVKD. The CDR3 extends over 17 amino acids. Trimming stripped 4 bases from V and 1 base from J, with 14 bases between. This chain's CDR3 is CAISGKGLTSGANVLTF. CDR3 nucleotide sequence: TGTGCCATCAGTGGAAAGGGGTTGACTTCTGGGGCCAACGTCCTGACTTTC.

The rearrangement links TRBV5-1 to TRBJ2-5; tentatively, D is TRBD1 (5 bases). CDR3 length equals 14 residues. Trimming pared 0 bases from V and 4 bases from J, leaving 10 bases between. Germline CDR1 SGHRS, CDR2 YFSETQ. CDR3 loop: CASSLGAGIETQYF. The CDR3 DNA reads TGCGCCAGCAGCTTGGGTGCAGGGATAGAGACCCAGTACTTC.

The genes are TRBV25-1 and TRBJ1-1, with TRBD1 matching over 7 bases. The CDR3 contains 15 residues. The V gene end was trimmed by 5 bases and the J gene end by 6 bases; junction bases not matched to a gene: 12. The germline gives CDR1 MGHDK, CDR2 SYGVNS. CDR3 loop: CASSKGGTDRPEAFF. For the CDR3, the DNA is TGTGCCAGCAGTAAGGGAGGGACAGACCGTCCTGAAGCTTTCTTT.

This rearrangement joins TRBV6-1 to TRBJ2-1; TRBD2 agrees at 10 bases. The CDR3 is made up of 16 amino acids. The germline gives CDR1 MNHNS, CDR2 SASEGT. V gave up 3 bases and J gave up 9 bases; unmatched junction bases: 11. CDR3 in DNA: TGTGCCAGCAGTGACACGGGACTAGCGACGCAGGGTGAGCAGTTCTTC. It is translated as CASSDTGLATQGEQFF.

For the CDR3, the DNA is TGTGCCAGCTGCCCCCGAGCCGATCAGCCCCAGCATTTT. Translation gives CASCPRADQPQHF. The chain uses TRBV6-5 and TRBJ1-5; D call uncertain. The CDR3 contains 13 residues. The V gene's germline CDR1 is MNHEY and CDR2 SVGAGI. With 8 bases removed from V and 5 bases from J, the gap between germline ends came to 13 bases.

V usage is TRBV5-4 and J usage is TRBJ2-5; no firm D call. Germline CDR1 and CDR2: SGHNT and YYREEE (reference sequence). The CDR3 is 12 amino acids. V was clipped by 0 bases and J by 7 bases, with 7 bases between them. CDR3 nucleotide sequence: TGTGCCAGCAGCTTGGAGGGCTTGACCCAGTACTTC. It codes for CASSLEGLTQYF.

The rearrangement links TRBV29-1 to TRBJ1-3, with TRBD1 identical over 9 bases. The CDR3 totals 16 residues. V trimming: 2 bases; J trimming: 1 base; junction bases outside the gene matches: 6. Germline CDR1 SQVTM, CDR2 ANQGSEA. CDR3 amino acids: CSVETYDRGSGNTIYF. The CDR3 DNA sequence: TGCAGCGTTGAAACATACGACAGGGGGTCTGGAAACACCATATATTTT.

This clone was picked up one time. This rearrangement joins TRBV7-9 to TRBJ2-1, with 10 bases identical to TRBD1. This CDR3 region has 15 residues. Germline CDR1 and CDR2: SEHNR and FQNEAQ (reference sequence). After removal of 5 bases from V and 5 bases from J, the junction contained 6 bases not matched to a gene. CDR3 amino acids: CASSERDRGHNEQFF. Here the CDR3 DNA reads TGTGCCAGCAGCGAACGGGACAGGGGTCACAATGAGCAGTTCTTC.

The chain uses TRBV3-1 (or the pseudogene TRBV3-2) and TRBJ1-2; 9 positions match TRBD1. This CDR3 contains 14 residues. V lost 6 bases to trimming and J lost 9 bases; unmatched junction nucleotides: 11. The V gene's germline CDR1 is LGHDT and CDR2 YNNKEL (reference sequence). The CDR3 loop is CASRLRDRVTSYTF. The CDR3 DNA is TGTGCCAGCAGGCTCCGGGACAGGGTTACGAGCTACACCTTC.

The CDR3 nucleotides are TGTGCCAGCTCATCCACGGACACCGGGGAGCTGTTTTTT. The encoded protein is CASSSTDTGELFF. The chain recombines TRBV18 with TRBJ2-2; D remains ambiguous. The CDR3 loop spans 13 amino acids. Germline V gene sequence: CDR1 KGHSH, CDR2 LQKENI. V was shortened by 5 bases and J by 3 bases, with 7 bases between the two germline ends.

This clone was picked up one time. This chain connects TRBV15 to TRBJ1-1; D uncertain. V gave up 0 bases and J gave up 5 bases, with 13 bases separating them. The CDR3 length is 15 residues. Germline V gene sequence: CDR1 LNHNV, CDR2 YYDKDF (reference sequence). CDR3 DNA sequence: TGTGCCACCAGCAGAGATCGGGGTCAGCGTACTGAAGCTTTCTTT. Amino acids: CATSRDRGQRTEAFF. Variable domain in full (rest from reference TRBV15 and TRBJ1-1): DAMVIQNPRYQVTQFGKPVTLSCSQTLNHNVMYWYQQKSSQAPKLLFHYYDKDFNNEADTPDNFQSRRPNTSFCFLDIRSPGLGDTAMYLCATSRDRGQRTEAFFGQGTRLTVV.

V gene TRBV7-8 combines with J gene TRBJ1-5; D remains ambiguous. CDR1 and CDR2 from the germline V gene are SGHVS and FQNEAQ. The V and J ends lost 5 bases and 5 bases respectively, with 10 bases between them. The CDR3 totals 13 residues. CDR3 coding DNA: TGTGCCAGCAGCAATGGACGGGATCAGCCCCAGCATTTT. As protein: CASSNGRDQPQHF.

The rearrangement joins TRBV11-3 to TRBJ1-5; D remains ambiguous. V was clipped by 1 base and J by 3 bases, with 10 bases between them. CDR1 SGHNT and CDR2 YENEEA come from the germline V gene. The CDR3 runs 15 residues. In nucleotides, the CDR3 is TGTGCCAGCAGCTTAGCCGGGGATACCAATCAGCCCCAGCATTTT. Translation gives CASSLAGDTNQPQHF.

This clone was seen a single time. The junction does not match germline at one end; this may be a read error. The chain combines TRBV9 with TRBJ1-1; 8 bases agree with TRBD1. The CDR3 spans 14 residues. Germline lookup yields CDR1 SGDLS and CDR2 YYNGEE. Here the CDR3 DNA reads TGTGCCAGCAGCCCGCGGACAGGGAACGCTGAAGCTTTCTTT. It translates to CASSPRTGNAEAFF.

The genes are TRBV7-9 and TRBJ1-2, with D uncertain. This CDR3 has 13 residues. The germline CDR1 and CDR2 sequences are SEHNR and FQNEAQ (reference sequence). V was trimmed by 1 base and J by 6 bases, leaving 9 bases between them. CDR3 nucleotide sequence: TGTGCCAGCAGCTTAGAAGTAGACCATGGCTACACCTTC. This codes for CASSLEVDHGYTF.

The rearrangement uses TRBV19 and TRBJ2-1, with D perhaps TRBD2 (5 bases). There are 16 residues in the CDR3. The germline V gene encodes CDR1 LNHDA and CDR2 SQIVND (reference sequence). With 1 base removed from V and 5 bases from J, the gap between germline ends came to 15 bases. CDR3 DNA: TGTGCCAGTAGTATAGCGGGAACGCCCCCGAACAATGAGCAGTTCTTC. The encoded protein is CASSIAGTPPNNEQFF.

The gene calls are TRBV19 and TRBJ2-1, with D perhaps given as TRBD1 or TRBD2 (6 bases each). The CDR3 is 15 residues long. Between the trimmed V and J ends, which lost 6 bases and 4 bases, there was a span of 16 bases. Germline lookup yields CDR1 LNHDA and CDR2 SQIVND (reference sequence). The CDR3 protein is CASSPGAEAYNEQFF. For the CDR3, the DNA is TGTGCCAGTAGCCCGGGGGCTGAGGCTTACAATGAGCAGTTCTTC.

J is TRBJ2-1 and V is TRBV21-1; the table calls TRBD2, which could not be checked here. TRBV21-1 represents a pseudogene. The CDR3 has 15 residues. CDR3 nucleotides: TGTGCCAGCAGCAAAGGAGGGACTAGCGACAATGAGCAGTTCTTC. This sequence encodes CASSKGGTSDNEQFF.

The count of this clone is one. The chain recombines TRBV4-3 with TRBJ2-6; the match to TRBD1 covers 9 bases. Germline V gene data show CDR1 as LGHNA and CDR2 as YSLEER. This CDR3 region has 19 residues. V was pared by 2 bases and J by 4 bases, with 12 bases of the junction left unmatched. The chain's CDR3 is CASSQTPGQGWSGANVLTF. The CDR3 DNA reads TGCGCCAGCAGCCAAACCCCGGGACAGGGATGGTCCGGGGCCAACGTCCTGACTTTC.

The chain employs TRBV7-9 and TRBJ1-4; 10 bases fit TRBD1. This CDR3 is 14 amino acids long. Germline CDR1 SEHNR, CDR2 FQNEAQ (reference sequence). Losses at the gene ends were 5 bases for V and 7 bases for J; bases not matched to a gene: 4. For the CDR3, the DNA is TGTGCCAGCAGCCGGACAGGGGGAGGTGAAAAACTGTTTTTT. It encodes CASSRTGGGEKLFF.

The J gene is TRBJ1-4, the V gene TRBV15, with a weak D call TRBD1 (5 bases). Per germline, CDR1 LNHNV and CDR2 YYDKDF (reference sequence). V was shortened by 5 bases and J by 4 bases, with 11 bases between the two germline ends. The CDR3 consists of 14 residues. CDR3 sequence (DNA): TGTGCCACCAGCCGGGGGGGTATTAATGAAAAACTGTTTTTT. Translating gives CATSRGGINEKLFF.

This clone was seen once. The V gene is TRBV15, the J gene TRBJ2-1; 12 nucleotides agree with TRBD2. The CDR3 spans 15 residues. Germline trimming cut 5 bases from V and 5 bases from J; bases unmatched to any gene: 4. Germline CDR1 and CDR2: LNHNV and YYDKDF (reference sequence). The CDR3 bases are TGTGCCACCAGCCTCCGGACTAGCGGGGACAATGAGCAGTTCTTC. Translated, it gives CATSLRTSGDNEQFF.